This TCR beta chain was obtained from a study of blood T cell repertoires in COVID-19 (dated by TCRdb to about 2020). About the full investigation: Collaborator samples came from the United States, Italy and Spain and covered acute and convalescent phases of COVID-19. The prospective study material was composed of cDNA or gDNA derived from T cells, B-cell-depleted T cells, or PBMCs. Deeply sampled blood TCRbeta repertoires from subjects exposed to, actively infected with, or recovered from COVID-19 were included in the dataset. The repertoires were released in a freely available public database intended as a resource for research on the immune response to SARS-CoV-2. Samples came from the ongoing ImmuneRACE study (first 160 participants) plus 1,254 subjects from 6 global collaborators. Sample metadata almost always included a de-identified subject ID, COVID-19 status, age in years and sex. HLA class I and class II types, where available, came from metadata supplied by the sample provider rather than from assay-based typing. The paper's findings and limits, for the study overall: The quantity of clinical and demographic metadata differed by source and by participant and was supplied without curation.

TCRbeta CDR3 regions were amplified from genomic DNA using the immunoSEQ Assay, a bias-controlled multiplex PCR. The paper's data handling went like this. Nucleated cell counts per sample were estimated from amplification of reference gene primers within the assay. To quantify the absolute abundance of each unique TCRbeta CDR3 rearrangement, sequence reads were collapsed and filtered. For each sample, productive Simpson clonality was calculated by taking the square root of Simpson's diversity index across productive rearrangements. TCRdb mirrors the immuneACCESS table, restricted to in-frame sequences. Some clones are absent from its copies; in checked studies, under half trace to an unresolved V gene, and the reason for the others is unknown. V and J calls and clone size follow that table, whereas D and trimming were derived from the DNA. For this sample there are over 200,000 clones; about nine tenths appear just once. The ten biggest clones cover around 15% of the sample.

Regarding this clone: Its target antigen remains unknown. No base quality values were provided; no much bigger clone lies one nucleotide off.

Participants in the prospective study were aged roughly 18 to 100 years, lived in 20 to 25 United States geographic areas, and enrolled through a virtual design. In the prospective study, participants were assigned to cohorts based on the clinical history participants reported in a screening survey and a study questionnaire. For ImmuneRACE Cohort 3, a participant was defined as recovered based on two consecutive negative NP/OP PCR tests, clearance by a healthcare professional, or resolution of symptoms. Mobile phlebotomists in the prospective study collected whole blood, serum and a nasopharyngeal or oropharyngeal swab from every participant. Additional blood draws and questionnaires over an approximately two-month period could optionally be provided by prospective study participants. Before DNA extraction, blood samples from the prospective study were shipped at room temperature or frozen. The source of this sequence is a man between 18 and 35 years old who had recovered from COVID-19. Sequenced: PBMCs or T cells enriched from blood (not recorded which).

The DNA is TGCGCCAGCAGCGAGTTATCCGGGACTAGCGGGGGGCTTTCAGATACGCAGTATTTT. This encodes CASSELSGTSGGLSDTQYF. This chain is built from TRBV5-1 and TRBJ2-3, with 15 bases aligning to TRBD2. The CDR3, cysteine through phenylalanine, is 19 amino acids long. Just CDR3 DNA is preserved here, 57 bases in frame from base 1. V has 4 bases trimmed and J has 4 bases trimmed; junction bases matching no gene number 13. CDR1 and CDR2 are drawn from the germline V gene: SGHRS, YFSETQ.